This TCR beta chain was found in a study of T cells in localized non-small cell lung cancer (dated by TCRdb to about 2020). About the study as a whole: The study examined T cell repertoires in under 300 patients with early-stage NSCLC and compared tumors with uninvolved tumor-adjacent lungs. The cohort was made up of approximately 250 treatment-naive NSCLC patients whose localized lung tumors had been resected. NSCLC patients had a mean age of around 70 years, and 129 were male and about a hundred female. Study-wide conclusions, independent of this receptor: The highest T cell clonality was observed in uninvolved tumor-adjacent lung, where clonality exceeded that of tumor, suggesting that antigenic responses were more focused in uninvolved tumor-adjacent lung. Because the study design was exploratory, TCR variables were selected using unadjusted p-values without false-discovery rate correction. A median of approximately 55 of the top 100 tumor clones were detected in paired uninvolved adjacent lung, and around 30 of these tumor clones were also found among the top 100 clones of the paired uninvolved adjacent lung. Because multi-region sequencing of the tumors was not done, intratumor heterogeneity could not be ruled out. Longer overall survival was associated with higher blood T cell density, whereas shorter survival was associated with higher adjacent-lung clonality.

This clone was recorded only once. Its antigen has not been determined. No much larger clonotype is one base removed from it; base qualities were not supplied. TCR beta CDR3 regions were sequenced from DNA using the immunoSEQ Assay. Regarding the original processing steps: To compute T cell density, TCR beta template counts were normalized to usable DNA, which was estimated by amplifying housekeeping genes. Richness was estimated using the preseqR package, with extrapolation to 400,000 templates for PBMC samples and to 120,000 templates for tissue samples. Clonality was taken to be one minus Pielou's evenness. Tissue-enriched TCRs were identified by differential abundance testing using productive amino-acid clonotypes, minimum total count 5 and alpha 0.1. The Jaccard Index and the Morisita Overlap Index were used to measure how much the repertoires overlapped between compartments. GLIPH grouped TCR beta CDR3s together with public tetramer-defined viral CDR3s, and a viral motif had to include at least three viral sequences and also show V-gene enrichment. TCRdb provides this immuneACCESS table in a form limited to in-frame rearrangements. Some clones are lacking; in checked studies, under half of them reflect an unresolved V gene, and why the rest are absent is not known. D and trimming were read from the DNA, whereas the V and J calls and clone size are those reported in that table. The sample profile shows some 85,000 clones; roughly 80% of them were found once. Jointly, the top ten make up about 19% of the sample.

At diagnosis, tumor, uninvolved tumor-adjacent lung and peripheral blood were collected and then preserved as a mix of FFPE and fresh-frozen material. Blood samples were analyzed as peripheral blood mononuclear cells for TCR repertoire profiling. CDR1 and CDR2 (MNHEY, SMNVEV) derive from the germline V gene (reference sequence). From the cysteine up to the phenylalanine, the CDR3 has a length of 16 residues. Only the CDR3 portion is preserved as DNA: 48 bases, with reading frame beginning at the first base. V lost 6 bases and J lost 4 bases, and the count of bases not matched to a germline gene is 10.

This clonotype was sampled from a man between 40 and 69 years old with stage II squamous cell lung carcinoma. Here the chain combines TRBV27 and TRBJ1-2; TRBD1 matches 11 bases in the middle. The material was PBMCs, obtained before any cancer treatment. The nucleotide sequence is given as TGTGCCAGCAGAGCAGGACAGGGGGCTATTAGCTATGGCTACACCTTC. Its protein product is CASRAGQGAISYGYTF.